The T cell receptor beta chain under discussion was sequenced for a study of blood T cell repertoires in COVID-19 (dated by TCRdb to 2020 to 2022). With respect to the entire study: Collaborator samples came from the United States, Italy and Spain and covered acute and convalescent phases of COVID-19. The prospective study material was composed of cDNA or gDNA derived from T cells, B-cell-depleted T cells, or PBMCs. Subjects who had been exposed to COVID-19, were actively infected with it, or had recovered from it provided the deeply sampled blood TCRbeta repertoires that made up the dataset. The repertoires were made available in a free public database intended to serve as a resource for research on the immune response to SARS-CoV-2. Samples came from the ongoing ImmuneRACE study (first 160 participants) plus 1,254 subjects from 6 global collaborators. The sample metadata nearly always contained a de-identified subject ID, COVID-19 status, age in years and sex. HLA class I and class II types, where available, came from metadata supplied by the sample provider rather than from assay-based typing. Beyond this particular receptor, the publication reports: The amount of clinical and demographic metadata varied by source and participant and was provided uncurated.

TCRbeta CDR3 regions were amplified from genomic DNA by means of the immunoSEQ Assay, a bias-controlled multiplex PCR. The authors processed their data as follows. The number of nucleated cells in each sample was estimated by amplification of reference gene primers within the assay. Sequence reads were collapsed and filtered to measure the absolute abundance of every unique TCRbeta CDR3 rearrangement. For each sample, productive Simpson clonality was calculated by taking the square root of Simpson's diversity index across productive rearrangements. Entries here come from immuneACCESS through TCRdb and include only in-frame sequences with V and J called. Some clones fail to appear in such tables; in the studies checked, an unresolved V gene covers under half of the shortfall, and the cause of the remainder is unknown. That table gives V, J and clone size, and the DNA gave D and trimming. This sample has 250,000 to 400,000 clones in its table, and about nine tenths of those were observed once. The top ten hold 4.5% to 5.5% of the sample.

From its cysteine to its phenylalanine, the CDR3 spans 17 amino acids. Kept here is only the CDR3 DNA, which spans 51 bases and is read in frame from base 1. The germline V gene yields MGHRA for CDR1 and YSYEKL for CDR2. At the junction V is shortened by 0 bases and J by 10 bases; bases outside the gene matches: 11. Participants in the prospective study were aged about 18 to 100 years, lived in under 30 United States geographic areas, and enrolled through a virtual design. In the prospective study, cohorts were assigned on the basis of participant-reported clinical history obtained from a screening survey and a study questionnaire. ImmuneRACE Cohort 3 recovered participants were defined by two consecutive negative NP/OP PCR tests, healthcare professional clearance, or symptom resolution. Each participant in the prospective study had whole blood, serum and a nasopharyngeal or oropharyngeal swab collected by mobile phlebotomists. Prospective study participants could optionally give additional blood draws and questionnaires over an approximately 2-month period. Prospective study blood samples were shipped either frozen or at room temperature before DNA extraction.

Comment on this clone: What antigen it recognizes has not been identified. No per-base quality is available; no much larger clone lies one base away.

The sequence derives from a man aged 60 to 69 who had recovered from COVID-19. This receptor chain uses TRBV4-1 and TRBJ2-3, and 12 junctional nucleotides match TRBD2. Material: PBMCs or T cells enriched from blood (not recorded which). The DNA reads TGCGCCAGCAGCCAAGATCTGGCTAGCGGGAGGGGGGCCTCGCAGTATTTT. The resulting protein is CASSQDLASGRGASQYF.